The 12 T cell receptor beta chains below come from one sample, sequenced in a study of blood T cell repertoires in COVID-19. Produced via immunoSEQ multiplex PCR; TCRdb's table is partial and in-frame only. This table has approximately 150,000 clones, 85% appearing once. Sequencing was carried out using peripheral blood. Receptor source: a human donor with acute or convalescent COVID-19. The donor label of this sample is uncertain.

The chain carries TRBV11-3 and TRBJ2-5; D gene ambiguous. CDR3 size: 13 residues. Germline loops: CDR1 SGHNT, CDR2 YENEEA. Between the trimmed V and J ends, which lost 3 bases and 1 base, there was a span of 6 bases. CDR3: CASSFSFQETQYF. Here the CDR3 DNA reads TGTGCCAGCAGCTTTTCCTTCCAAGAGACCCAGTACTTC.

The chain carries TRBV29-1 and TRBJ1-2, with a possible D match to TRBD1 (6 bases). The CDR3 sequence is 14 residues long. V lost 7 bases to trimming and J lost 6 bases, with 21 bases between them. Germline CDR1 and CDR2: SQVTM and ANQGSEA. As DNA, the CDR3 is TGCAGCGCCACTGGGGGCCCCTGGTGGGATGGCTACACCTTC. Amino acids: CSATGGPWWDGYTF. Full variable domain (outside the CDR3, taken from reference TRBV29-1 and TRBJ1-2): SAVISQKPSRDICQRGTSLTIQCQVDSQVTMMFWYRQQPGQSLTLIATANQGSEATYESGFVIDKFPISRPNLTFSTLTVSNMSPEDSSIYLCSATGGPWWDGYTFGSGTRLTVV.

This chain links TRBV11-2 with TRBJ1-1; the D is unclear. The CDR3 is 12 amino acids. Germline CDR1 SGHAT, CDR2 FQNNGV. Deletions cut 4 bases from V and 5 bases from J, with 8 bases between. In nucleotides, the CDR3 is TGTGCCAGCAGCTGGGAGTTTACTGAAGCTTTCTTT. It specifies CASSWEFTEAFF.

The V call is TRBV6-4, the J call TRBJ2-3; maybe TRBD2 (5 bases). This CDR3 contains 14 residues. Trimming left V 4 bases short and J 3 bases short, with 11 bases between. Per the germline V gene, CDR1 is MRHNA and CDR2 is SNTAGT. The CDR3 spells CASSVFGGTDTQYF. The CDR3 DNA reads TGTGCCAGCAGTGTTTTTGGCGGGACAGATACGCAGTATTTT.

The chain recombines TRBV3-1 (or the pseudogene TRBV3-2) with TRBJ1-1; the match to TRBD1 covers 8 bases. CDR1 LGHDT and CDR2 YNNKEL come from the germline V gene (reference sequence). J lost 1 base, V lost 6 bases, and 7 bases had no gene match. This CDR3 is built from 15 residues. The DNA of the CDR3 is TGTGCCAGCAGTCGACAGGGGCGGGAGAACACTGAAGCTTTCTTT. Encoded protein: CASSRQGRENTEAFF.

The count of this clone is one. The chain uses TRBV6-5 and TRBJ1-1, with D perhaps TRBD1 (5 bases). Between the trimmed V and J ends, which lost 3 bases and 4 bases, there was a span of 12 bases. This CDR3 is 14 amino acids long. Germline CDR1 MNHEY, CDR2 SVGAGI. The CDR3 spells CASSYLQGVTEAFF. CDR3 nucleotides: TGTGCCAGCAGTTATCTGCAGGGTGTCACTGAAGCTTTCTTT.

The rearrangement uses TRBV7-2 and TRBJ1-2, with D maybe TRBD1 (6 bases). CDR1 SGHTA and CDR2 FQGNSA come from the germline V gene. The germline V and J ends were trimmed by 5 bases and 7 bases, with 17 bases remaining between them. There are 14 residues in the CDR3. The CDR3 sequence: CASSDAGTWGGYTF. DNA of the CDR3: TGTGCCAGCAGCGATGCCGGGACATGGGGTGGCTACACCTTC. The variable domain in full, with the rest retrieved from reference TRBV7-2 and TRBJ1-2, is GAGVSQSPSNKVTEKGKDVELRCDPISGHTALYWYRQSLGQGLEFLIYFQGNSAPDKSGLPSDRFSAERTGGSVSTLTIQRTQQEDSAVYLCASSDAGTWGGYTFGSGTRLTVV.

The chain has TRBV19 and TRBJ2-2; TRBD1 aligns across 9 bases. V was pared by 5 bases and J by 9 bases, with 13 bases of the junction left unmatched. The CDR3 is 16 amino acids. Germline CDR1 reads LNHDA; CDR2 reads SQIVND (reference sequence). The CDR3, as DNA: TGTGCCAGTAGTCTGACGGACAGGGGAAGGGGAAGGGAGCTGTTTTTT. It specifies CASSLTDRGRGRELFF.

This chain links TRBV27 with TRBJ1-1; 7 bases map to TRBD1. This CDR3 has 13 amino acids. The germline CDR1 and CDR2 sequences are MNHEY and SMNVEV (reference sequence). The V and J ends lost 6 bases and 7 bases, in that order; junction bases with no gene match: 8. The CDR3, as DNA: TGTGCCAGCAGGGGCCGGGACAGAGGTGAAGCTTTCTTT. This gives the protein CASRGRDRGEAFF.

This chain joins TRBV11-1 and TRBJ2-2; 12 bases line up with TRBD2. The CDR3 is made up of 16 amino acids. The V gene end was trimmed by 5 bases and the J gene end by 7 bases; junction bases not matched to a gene: 8. The germline V gene encodes CDR1 SGHAT and CDR2 FQDESV (reference sequence). The CDR3 sequence is CASSQGLAGLVGELFF. In DNA form, the CDR3 reads TGTGCCAGCAGCCAGGGACTAGCGGGTTTGGTCGGGGAGCTGTTTTTT.

The rearrangement joins TRBV20-1 to TRBJ1-1, with D possibly being TRBD1 (6 bases). Germline CDR1 and CDR2: DFQATT and SNEGSKA (reference sequence). The CDR3 spans 11 residues. V dropped 4 bases and J dropped 10 bases, with 13 bases sitting between them. CDR3 region: CSAIMTGVAFF. The CDR3, as DNA: TGCAGTGCTATTATGACAGGAGTAGCTTTCTTT.

The chain carries TRBV7-9 and TRBJ1-4; D call uncertain. Trimming cost V 5 bases and J 8 bases, with 9 bases left between them. Germline CDR1 SEHNR, CDR2 FQNEAQ (reference sequence). The CDR3 contains 12 residues. CDR3 amino acids: CASSLSGEKLFF. The CDR3 bases are TGTGCCAGCAGCCTCTCAGGCGAAAAACTGTTTTTT. The full variable domain, completed using reference TRBV7-9 and TRBJ1-4, is DTGVSQNPRHKITKRGQNVTFRCDPISEHNRLYWYRQTLGQGPEFLTYFQNEAQLEKSRLLSDRFSAERPKGSFSTLEIQRTEQGDSAMYLCASSLSGEKLFFGSGTQLSVL.